The sequence of this T cell receptor beta chain was determined in a study of shared clonotypes between healthy human individuals. Regarding the study as a whole: Naive subsets generally had larger estimated richness than memory subsets. Represented diversity, genetic and exposure-history alike, was limited by few donors. Rarefaction demonstrated incomplete sorted-subset sequencing despite large depth.

Measured with immunoSEQ multiplex PCR; TCRdb has only the in-frame clones, and not every one. The table records around 700,000 clones, around 72% of them present only once. The CDR3 extends over 11 amino acids. V lost 4 bases and J 3 bases, leaving 7 bases between the germline ends. CDR1 is DFQATT and CDR2 is SNEGSKA in the germline V gene (reference sequence). For this clone: The antigen remains unidentified.

In the CD4+ fraction, cells were divided into CD45RA+ naive and CD45RA-negative memory subsets. Specimen: memory CD4+ T cells sorted from blood. Subset reported: CD45RA-negative fraction. This rearrangement joins TRBV20-1 to TRBJ2-7; D is ambiguous. This receptor was identified in a woman in her 30s in good health. The CDR3 DNA is TGCAGTGCTATGAGAAACTACGAGCAGTACTTC. Translated: CSAMRNYEQYF.